The 8 T cell receptor beta chains in this list originate from one sample, sequenced in a study of blood T cells in healthy people across ages. With a J-beta primer mix and a sample-barcoded 5' primer, a second PCR ran roughly 6 to 11 cycles. TCRdb independently ran MiXCR on the 5' RACE reads; one entry per CDR3 protein. The profile covers 850,000 or so distinct CDR3 sequences, with under 30% appearing a single time and approximately 15% taken by the ten largest. The sequenced sample consisted of blood. These receptors were collected from an elderly woman in good health.

In this sample, this clonotype turned up many times. The chain has TRBV7-9 and TRBJ2-5; tentatively, D is TRBD1 (5 bases). The CDR3 extends over 14 amino acids. V was trimmed by 2 bases and J by 4 bases, leaving 11 bases between them. CDR1 and CDR2 from the germline V gene are SEHNR and FQNEAQ (reference sequence). This CDR3 reads CASSLFAGSETQYF. CDR3 DNA: TGTGCCAGCAGCTTATTTGCAGGGTCAGAGACCCAGTACTTC.

Regarding this clonotype: This clone may be a read error of a much larger clone one base away. V gene TRBV5-1 combines with J gene TRBJ2-6; weak D call: TRBD1 (5 bases). V lost 4 bases, J lost 0 bases, and 8 bases lay in between. The CDR3 consists of 15 residues. Germline CDR1 SGHRS, CDR2 YFSETQ. This CDR3 is CASSPTASGANVLTF. The CDR3 DNA follows: TGCGCCAGCAGCCCGACAGCCTCTGGGGCCAACGTCCTGACTTTC. Together with reference TRBV5-1 and TRBJ2-6, the CDR3 gives the full variable domain: KAGVTQTPRYLIKTRGQQVTLSCSPISGHRSVSWYQQTPGQGLQFLFEYFSETQRNKGNFPGRFSGRQFSNSRSEMNVSTLELGDSALYLCASSPTASGANVLTFGAGSRLTVL.

In the case of this clonotype: This may be a read error: a much more frequent sequence differs by one nucleotide. The chain carries TRBV7-9 and TRBJ2-7; possibly TRBD2 for D (6 bases). The J call may be mistaken, given a closer DNA end match to TRBJ2-5. The CDR3 totals 15 residues. The germline gives CDR1 SEHNR, CDR2 FQNEAQ (reference sequence). The CDR3 DNA reads as TGTGCCAGCAGCCCATTCGGGGGACGCCGAGAGACCCAGTACTTC. Its protein product is CASSPFGGRRETQYF.

V is TRBV6-2 or TRBV6-3 and J is TRBJ1-1, with D uncertain. CDR3 size: 12 residues. Germline lookup yields CDR1 MNHEY and CDR2 SVGEGT. V was pared by 5 bases and J by 4 bases, with 8 bases between. The CDR3 nucleotides read TGTGCCAGCAGTCGATATCGCACTGAAGCTTTCTTT. It translates to CASSRYRTEAFF.

This clonotype was detected once. A read error may be the cause here, since a much bigger clone is one base away. This chain joins TRBV7-2 and TRBJ2-1; perhaps TRBD1 as D (7 bases). Trimming stripped 4 bases from V and 7 bases from J, with 17 bases between. The CDR3 has 15 amino acids. Germline lookup yields CDR1 SGHTA and CDR2 FQGNSA. CDR3 DNA: TGTGCCAGCAGCTCCACTCAGGGGGGTAATAATGAGCAGTTCTTC. Its translation is CASSSTQGGNNEQFF.

For this clonotype: A much larger clone differs from this one at a single base, so this may be a read error. The chain couples TRBV21-1 to TRBJ2-7. TRBV21-1 is a listed pseudogene. The CDR3 length is 14 residues. For the CDR3, the DNA is TGTGCCTGCAGCAAAGAAGGCAAATCCTACGAGCAGTACTTC. Translated: CACSKEGKSYEQYF.

The CDR3 DNA sequence: TGTGCCAGCAGTTCCAGCGGGGCGAACACCGGGGAGCTGTTTTTT. Translating gives CASSSSGANTGELFF. The rearrangement joins TRBV7-2 to TRBJ2-2, with 7 bases that match TRBD2. The CDR3 is 15 amino acids. The V gene's germline CDR1 is SGHTA and CDR2 FQGNSA. The V and J ends lost 6 bases and 0 bases, in that order; junction bases with no gene match: 4. Variable domain in full (rest from reference TRBV7-2 and TRBJ2-2): GAGVSQSPSNKVTEKGKDVELRCDPISGHTALYWYRQSLGQGLEFLIYFQGNSAPDKSGLPSDRFSAERTGGSVSTLTIQRTQQEDSAVYLCASSSSGANTGELFFGEGSRLTVL.

This clonotype was seen a few times. V is TRBV10-3 and J is TRBJ1-5; possibly TRBD1 for D (6 bases). V was clipped by 1 base and J by 4 bases, with 8 bases between them. This CDR3 has 14 residues. Germline V gives CDR1 ENHRY, CDR2 SYGVKD. CDR3 sequence: CAISELGGNQPQHF. The CDR3 DNA reads TGTGCCATCAGTGAGTTAGGGGGGAATCAGCCCCAGCATTTT.